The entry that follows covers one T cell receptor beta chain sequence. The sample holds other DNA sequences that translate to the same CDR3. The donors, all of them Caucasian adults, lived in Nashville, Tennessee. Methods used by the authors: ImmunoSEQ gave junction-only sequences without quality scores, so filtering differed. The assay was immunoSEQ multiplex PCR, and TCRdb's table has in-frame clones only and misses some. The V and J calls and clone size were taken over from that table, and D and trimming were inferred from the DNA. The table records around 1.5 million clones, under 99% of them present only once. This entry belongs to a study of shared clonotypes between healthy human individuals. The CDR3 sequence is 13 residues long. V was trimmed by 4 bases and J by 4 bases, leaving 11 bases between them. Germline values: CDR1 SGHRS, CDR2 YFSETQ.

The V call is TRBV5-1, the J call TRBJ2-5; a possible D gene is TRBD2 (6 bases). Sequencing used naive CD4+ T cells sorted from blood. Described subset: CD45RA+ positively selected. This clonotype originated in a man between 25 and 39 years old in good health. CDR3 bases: TGCGCCAGCAGCCCTACCGGGAGAGAGACCCAGTACTTC. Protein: CASSPTGRETQYF.